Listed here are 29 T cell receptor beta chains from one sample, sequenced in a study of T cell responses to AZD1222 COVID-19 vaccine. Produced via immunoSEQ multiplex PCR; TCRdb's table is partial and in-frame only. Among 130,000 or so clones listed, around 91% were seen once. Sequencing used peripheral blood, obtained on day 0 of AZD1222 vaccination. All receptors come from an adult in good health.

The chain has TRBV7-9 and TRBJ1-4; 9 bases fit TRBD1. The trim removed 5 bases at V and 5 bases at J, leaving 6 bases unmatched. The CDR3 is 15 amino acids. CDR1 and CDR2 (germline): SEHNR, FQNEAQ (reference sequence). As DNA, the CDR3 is TGTGCCAGCAGCGGTACCGGGACAGGGAATGAAAAACTGTTTTTT. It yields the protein CASSGTGTGNEKLFF.

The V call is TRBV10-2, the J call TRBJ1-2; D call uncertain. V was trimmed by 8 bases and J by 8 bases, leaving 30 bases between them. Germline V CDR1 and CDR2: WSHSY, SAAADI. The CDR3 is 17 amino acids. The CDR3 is CASRGPELSRIGEGYTF. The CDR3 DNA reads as TGCGCCAGCCGTGGCCCTGAGCTATCGCGGATCGGGGAAGGCTACACCTTC.

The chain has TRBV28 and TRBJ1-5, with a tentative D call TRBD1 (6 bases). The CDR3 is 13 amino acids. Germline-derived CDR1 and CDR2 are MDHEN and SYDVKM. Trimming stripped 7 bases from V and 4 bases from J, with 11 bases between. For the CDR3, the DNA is TGTGCCAGCATTTTGCAGGGGAATCAGCCCCAGCATTTT. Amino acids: CASILQGNQPQHF.

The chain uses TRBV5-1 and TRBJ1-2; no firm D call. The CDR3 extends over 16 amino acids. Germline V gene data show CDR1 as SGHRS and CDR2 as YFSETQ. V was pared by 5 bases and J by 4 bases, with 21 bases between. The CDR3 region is CASRGTGIPEGYGYTF. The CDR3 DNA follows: TGCGCCAGCAGGGGAACCGGGATCCCAGAGGGCTATGGCTACACCTTC. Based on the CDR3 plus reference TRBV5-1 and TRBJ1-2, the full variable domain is KAGVTQTPRYLIKTRGQQVTLSCSPISGHRSVSWYQQTPGQGLQFLFEYFSETQRNKGNFPGRFSGRQFSNSRSEMNVSTLELGDSALYLCASRGTGIPEGYGYTFGSGTRLTVV.

The CDR3 spells CASSHHSGRRIQETQYF. In DNA, the CDR3 is TGCGCCAGCAGCCATCATAGCGGGAGAAGAATCCAAGAGACCCAGTACTTC. J is TRBJ2-5 and V is TRBV4-3; 9 bases map to TRBD2. After removal of 3 bases from V and 1 base from J, the junction contained 9 bases not matched to a gene. CDR3 length: 17 amino acids. Per the germline V gene, CDR1 is LGHNA and CDR2 is YSLEER.

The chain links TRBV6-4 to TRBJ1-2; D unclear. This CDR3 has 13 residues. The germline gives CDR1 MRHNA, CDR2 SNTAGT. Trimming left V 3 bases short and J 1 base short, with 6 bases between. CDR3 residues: CASSEGGNYGYTF. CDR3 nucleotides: TGTGCCAGCAGTGAAGGCGGTAACTATGGCTACACCTTC.

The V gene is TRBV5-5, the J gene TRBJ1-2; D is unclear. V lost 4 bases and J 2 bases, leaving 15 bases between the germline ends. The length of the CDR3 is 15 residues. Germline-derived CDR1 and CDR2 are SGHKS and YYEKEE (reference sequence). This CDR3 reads CASSMALAANYGYTF. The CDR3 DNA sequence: TGTGCCAGCAGCATGGCCTTGGCGGCAAACTATGGCTACACCTTC.

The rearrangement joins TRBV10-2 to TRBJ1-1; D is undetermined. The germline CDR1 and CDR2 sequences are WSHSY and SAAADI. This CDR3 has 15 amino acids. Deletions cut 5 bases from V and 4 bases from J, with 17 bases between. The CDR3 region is CASSKQRVGVTEAFF. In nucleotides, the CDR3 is TGCGCCAGCAGTAAACAGAGGGTAGGTGTCACTGAAGCTTTCTTT.

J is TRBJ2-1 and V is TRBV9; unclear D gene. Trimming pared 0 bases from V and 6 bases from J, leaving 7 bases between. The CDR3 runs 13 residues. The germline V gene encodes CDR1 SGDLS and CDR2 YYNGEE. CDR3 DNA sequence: TGTGCCAGCAGCGTAGCCCCATTCAATGAGCAGTTCTTC. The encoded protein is CASSVAPFNEQFF.

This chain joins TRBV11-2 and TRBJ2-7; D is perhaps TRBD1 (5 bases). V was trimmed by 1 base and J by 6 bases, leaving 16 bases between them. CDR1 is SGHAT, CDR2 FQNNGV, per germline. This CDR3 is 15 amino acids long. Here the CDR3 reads CASSLVIGAVAEQYF. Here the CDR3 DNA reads TGTGCCAGCAGCTTAGTAATAGGGGCCGTCGCCGAGCAGTACTTC. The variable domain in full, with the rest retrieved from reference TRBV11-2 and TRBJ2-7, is EAGVAQSPRYKIIEKRQSVAFWCNPISGHATLYWYQQILGQGPKLLIQFQNNGVVDDSQLPKDRFSAERLKGVDSTLKIQPAKLEDSAVYLCASSLVIGAVAEQYFGPGTRLTVT.

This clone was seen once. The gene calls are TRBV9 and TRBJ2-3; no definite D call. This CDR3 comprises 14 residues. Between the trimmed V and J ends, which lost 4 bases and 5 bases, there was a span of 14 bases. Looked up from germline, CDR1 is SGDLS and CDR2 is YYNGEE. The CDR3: CASSLSQTGDTQYF. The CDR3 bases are TGTGCCAGCAGCCTCTCCCAGACTGGAGATACGCAGTATTTT.

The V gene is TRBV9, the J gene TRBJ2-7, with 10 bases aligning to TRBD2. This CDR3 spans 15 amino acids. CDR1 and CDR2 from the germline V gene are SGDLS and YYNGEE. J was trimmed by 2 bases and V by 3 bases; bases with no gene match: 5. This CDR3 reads CASSDQREGTYEQYV. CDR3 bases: TGTGCCAGCAGCGACCAGCGGGAGGGGACCTACGAGCAGTACGTC.

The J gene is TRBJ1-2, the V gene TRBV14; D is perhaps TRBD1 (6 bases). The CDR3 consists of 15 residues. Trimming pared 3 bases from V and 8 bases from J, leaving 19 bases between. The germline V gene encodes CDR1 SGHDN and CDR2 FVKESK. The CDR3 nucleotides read TGTGCCAGCAGCCAGCAGGGGTCCCGATTATACGGCTACACCTTC. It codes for CASSQQGSRLYGYTF.

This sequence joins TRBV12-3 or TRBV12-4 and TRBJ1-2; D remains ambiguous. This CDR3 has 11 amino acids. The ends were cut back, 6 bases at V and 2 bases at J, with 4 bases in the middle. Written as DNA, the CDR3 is TGTGCCAGCAGCAGGAACTATGGCTACACCTTC. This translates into CASSRNYGYTF.

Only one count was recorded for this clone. CDR3 loop: CASSYSPGAGEKLFF. The CDR3 region has the DNA TGTGCCAGCAGTTACTCCCCAGGGGCCGGCGAAAAACTGTTTTTT. The rearrangement links TRBV6-5 to TRBJ1-4, with D tentatively TRBD1 (6 bases). This CDR3 is 15 amino acids long. V gave up 0 bases and J gave up 8 bases, with 13 bases separating them. CDR1 is MNHEY, CDR2 SVGAGI, per germline.

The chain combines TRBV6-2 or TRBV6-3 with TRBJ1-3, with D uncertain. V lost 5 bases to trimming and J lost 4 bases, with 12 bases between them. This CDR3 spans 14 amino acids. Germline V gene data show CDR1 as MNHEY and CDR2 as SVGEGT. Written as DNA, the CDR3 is TGTGCCAGCAGTATGAGGGTCCCGGGAAACACCATATATTTT. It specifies CASSMRVPGNTIYF.

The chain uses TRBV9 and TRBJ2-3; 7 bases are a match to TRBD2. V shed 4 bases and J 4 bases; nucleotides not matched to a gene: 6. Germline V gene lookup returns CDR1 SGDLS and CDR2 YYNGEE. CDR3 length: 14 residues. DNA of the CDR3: TGTGCCAGCAGCCCCGGGGGGTACGCAGATACGCAGTATTTT. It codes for CASSPGGYADTQYF.

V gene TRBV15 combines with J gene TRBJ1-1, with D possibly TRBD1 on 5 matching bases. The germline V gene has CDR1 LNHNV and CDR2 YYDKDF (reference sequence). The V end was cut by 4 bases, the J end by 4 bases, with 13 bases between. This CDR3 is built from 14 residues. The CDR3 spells CATSIKLGGTEAFF. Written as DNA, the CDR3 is TGTGCCACCAGCATCAAACTCGGGGGCACTGAAGCTTTCTTT. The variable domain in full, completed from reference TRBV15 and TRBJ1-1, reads DAMVIQNPRYQVTQFGKPVTLSCSQTLNHNVMYWYQQKSSQAPKLLFHYYDKDFNNEADTPDNFQSRRPNTSFCFLDIRSPGLGDTAMYLCATSIKLGGTEAFFGQGTRLTVV.

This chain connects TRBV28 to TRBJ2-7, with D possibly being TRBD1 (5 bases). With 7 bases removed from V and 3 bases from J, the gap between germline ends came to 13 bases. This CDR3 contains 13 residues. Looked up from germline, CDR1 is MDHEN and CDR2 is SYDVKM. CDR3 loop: CASKVQGYYEQYF. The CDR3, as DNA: TGTGCCAGCAAAGTGCAGGGTTACTACGAGCAGTACTTC.

The CDR3 bases are TGTGCCAGCAGACATGGGGGCGGATACACTGAAGCTTTCTTT. This gives the protein CASRHGGGYTEAFF. V usage is TRBV6-5 and J usage is TRBJ1-1, with D perhaps TRBD1 (6 bases). The CDR3 contains 14 residues. V lost 6 bases to trimming and J lost 3 bases, with 14 bases between them. Germline loops: CDR1 MNHEY, CDR2 SVGAGI.

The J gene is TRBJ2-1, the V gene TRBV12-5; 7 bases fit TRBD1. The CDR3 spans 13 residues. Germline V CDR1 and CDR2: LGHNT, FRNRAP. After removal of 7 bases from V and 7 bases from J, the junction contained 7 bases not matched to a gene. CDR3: CASALQGINEQFF. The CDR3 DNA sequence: TGTGCTAGTGCCCTACAGGGGATTAATGAGCAGTTCTTC.

CDR3 amino acids: CASSWDRMNTEAFF. As DNA, the CDR3 is TGTGCCAGCAGCTGGGACAGGATGAACACTGAAGCTTTCTTT. The chain carries TRBV5-6 and TRBJ1-1; TRBD1 agrees at 8 bases. Germline loops: CDR1 SGHDT, CDR2 YYEEEE. The CDR3 has 14 residues. Losses at the gene ends were 3 bases for V and 0 bases for J; bases not matched to a gene: 1.

CDR3 sequence reads: CASSSGWDSFSETQYF. The CDR3 DNA sequence: TGTGCCAGCAGCTCCGGTTGGGACAGTTTTTCCGAGACCCAGTACTTC. The V call is TRBV7-9, the J call TRBJ2-5; 7 bases are shared with TRBD1. V lost 4 bases, J lost 5 bases, and 13 bases stayed unmatched. Per germline, CDR1 SEHNR and CDR2 FQNEAQ (reference sequence). The CDR3 has 16 amino acids.

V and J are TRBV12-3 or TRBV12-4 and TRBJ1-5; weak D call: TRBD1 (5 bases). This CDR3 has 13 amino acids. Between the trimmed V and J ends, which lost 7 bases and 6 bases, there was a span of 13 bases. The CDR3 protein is CASTTQGSQPQHF. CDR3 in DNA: TGTGCCAGCACCACCCAGGGAAGTCAGCCCCAGCATTTT.

CDR3 residues: CASSSGAYNEQFF. As DNA, the CDR3 is TGTGCCAGCAGCTCGGGGGCCTACAATGAGCAGTTCTTC. The rearrangement uses TRBV7-3 and TRBJ2-1, with D perhaps matching TRBD2 (6 bases). V lost 4 bases and J lost 2, with 6 bases in between. The CDR3 has 13 residues. The germline CDR1 and CDR2 sequences are SGHTA and FQGTGA.

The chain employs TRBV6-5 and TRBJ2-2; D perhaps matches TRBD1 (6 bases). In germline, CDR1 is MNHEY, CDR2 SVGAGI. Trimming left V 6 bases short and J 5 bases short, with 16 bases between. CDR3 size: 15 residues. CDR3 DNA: TGTGCCAGCAGCGTGGGGACACCCTCTACCGGGGAGCTGTTTTTT. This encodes CASSVGTPSTGELFF.

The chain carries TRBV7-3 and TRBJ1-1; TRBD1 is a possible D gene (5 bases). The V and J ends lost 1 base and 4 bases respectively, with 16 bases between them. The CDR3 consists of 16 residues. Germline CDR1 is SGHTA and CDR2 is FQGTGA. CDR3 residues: CASSLMGRARGTEAFF. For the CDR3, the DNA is TGTGCCAGCAGCTTAATGGGTCGTGCGAGGGGCACTGAAGCTTTCTTT.

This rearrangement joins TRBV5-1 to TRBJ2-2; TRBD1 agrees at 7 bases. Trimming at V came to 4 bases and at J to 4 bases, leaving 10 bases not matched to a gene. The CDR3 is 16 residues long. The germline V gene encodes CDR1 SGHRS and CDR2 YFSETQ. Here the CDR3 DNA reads TGCGCCAGCAGCATGACCGGGGCAGGGGGCACCGGGGAGCTGTTTTTT. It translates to CASSMTGAGGTGELFF. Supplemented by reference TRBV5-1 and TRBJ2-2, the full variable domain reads KAGVTQTPRYLIKTRGQQVTLSCSPISGHRSVSWYQQTPGQGLQFLFEYFSETQRNKGNFPGRFSGRQFSNSRSEMNVSTLELGDSALYLCASSMTGAGGTGELFFGEGSRLTVL.

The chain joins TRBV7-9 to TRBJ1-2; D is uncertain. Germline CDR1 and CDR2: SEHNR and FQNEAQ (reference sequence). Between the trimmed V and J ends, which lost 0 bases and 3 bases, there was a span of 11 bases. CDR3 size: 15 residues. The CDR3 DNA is TGTGCCAGCAGCTTAGCGGTTGGCAGCTACTATGGCTACACCTTC. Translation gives CASSLAVGSYYGYTF. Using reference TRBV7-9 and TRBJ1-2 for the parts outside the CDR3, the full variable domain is DTGVSQNPRHKITKRGQNVTFRCDPISEHNRLYWYRQTLGQGPEFLTYFQNEAQLEKSRLLSDRFSAERPKGSFSTLEIQRTEQGDSAMYLCASSLAVGSYYGYTFGSGTRLTVV.